This T cell receptor beta chain was obtained from a study of blood T cell repertoires in COVID-19. Germline CDR1 MDHEN, CDR2 SYDVKM. The CDR3 is 20 residues long. V trimming: 2 bases; J trimming: 0 bases; junction bases outside the gene matches: 13. Profiling relied on immunoSEQ multiplex PCR, and the TCRdb table lists in-frame clones only, not all of them. The repertoire holds 190,000 or so clones, with around 84% as singletons. The sequence derives from a man in his forties with active or convalescent COVID-19. The chain has TRBV28 and TRBJ2-1, with 10 nucleotides matching TRBD1. Input material: peripheral blood. The CDR3 DNA follows: TGTGCCAGCAGTTTACTCCTTGGGACAGGGGAAGAGAGCTCCTACAATGAGCAGTTCTTC. It codes for CASSLLLGTGEESSYNEQFF.